Below, 8 T cell receptor beta chains from the same sample are listed, as sequenced in a study of cytotoxic CD8 clonotypes in ibrutinib-treated CLL. The protocol was immunoSEQ multiplex PCR, while the TCRdb copy is restricted to in-frame clones and leaves out a portion. The data contain fewer than 35,000 clones, around two thirds of them seen just once; the ten biggest clones take up approximately 50%. Sequenced material: PBMCs, taken after 24 months of ibrutinib treatment. All receptors derive from a human donor with chronic lymphocytic leukemia.

The CDR3 sequence is CASILYRENSPLHF. As DNA, the CDR3 is TGTGCCAGCATCCTTTACAGGGAAAATTCACCCCTCCACTTT. V and J are TRBV6-1 and TRBJ1-6; D might be TRBD1 (6 bases). Germline V gene lookup returns CDR1 MNHNS and CDR2 SASEGT. Trimming removed 7 bases at V and 7 bases at J, with 14 bases between. The CDR3 covers 14 residues.

The chain couples TRBV30 to TRBJ2-2; 7 nucleotides align to TRBD1. There are 14 residues in the CDR3. The V and J ends lost 3 bases and 8 bases, in that order; junction bases with no gene match: 9. Germline lookup yields CDR1 GTSNPN and CDR2 SVGIG (reference sequence). CDR3 in DNA: TGTGCCTGGAGAGTAGGGGGCGGGTATGGGGAGCTGTTTTTT. This sequence encodes CAWRVGGGYGELFF.

This chain joins TRBV28 and TRBJ2-1, with TRBD2 matching 9 bases. The CDR3 contains 16 residues. V was pared by 4 bases and J by 4 bases, with 8 bases of the junction left unmatched. Germline CDR1 reads MDHEN; CDR2 reads SYDVKM. The CDR3 sequence is CASSSFLAGSYNEQFF. The CDR3 DNA follows: TGTGCCAGCAGTTCATTCCTAGCGGGGAGTTACAATGAGCAGTTCTTC.

This chain links TRBV6-5 with TRBJ1-2; D may be TRBD1 (5 bases). V dropped 0 bases and J dropped 2 bases, with 7 bases sitting between them. This CDR3 comprises 14 residues. Germline-derived CDR1 and CDR2 are MNHEY and SVGAGI. The CDR3 nucleotides are TGTGCCAGCAGTTACTCAGGGGAGAACTATGGCTACACCTTC. Amino acid sequence: CASSYSGENYGYTF.

The V and J genes are TRBV27 and TRBJ2-2; D is possibly TRBD2 (5 bases). Germline CDR1 MNHEY, CDR2 SMNVEV (reference sequence). The CDR3 sequence is 16 residues long. Trimming left V 5 bases short and J 6 bases short, with 19 bases between. CDR3 region: CASSPQASGYPGELFF. The CDR3 bases are TGTGCCAGCAGTCCCCAGGCGAGCGGATACCCCGGGGAGCTGTTTTTT.

This chain connects TRBV2 to TRBJ2-3; TRBD2 aligns across 9 bases. The germline V gene has CDR1 SNHLY and CDR2 FYNNEI. The ends lost 4 bases at V and 8 bases at J; junction bases unmatched: 13. This CDR3 is built from 16 residues. This chain's CDR3 is CASSGPGRGGEITQYF. Here the CDR3 DNA reads TGTGCCAGCAGTGGGCCGGGGCGGGGGGGCGAGATTACGCAGTATTTT.

The chain recombines TRBV5-1 with TRBJ2-5; D could derive from TRBD1 or TRBD2 (6 bases each). The CDR3 has 15 amino acids. Germline CDR1 SGHRS, CDR2 YFSETQ. V lost 4 bases, J lost 1 base, and 14 bases lay in between. The CDR3 coding sequence is TGCGCCAGCAGCGTGGGAGGACAGCCCCAAGAGACCCAGTACTTC. This encodes CASSVGGQPQETQYF.

The J gene is TRBJ2-1, the V gene TRBV7-9; no clear D. Germline V gene lookup returns CDR1 SEHNR and CDR2 FQNEAQ (reference sequence). Between the trimmed V and J ends, which lost 4 bases and 1 base, there was a span of 11 bases. The CDR3 is 15 amino acids. The DNA for the CDR3 is TGTGCCAGCAGCTCGGACGCATTGTCCTACAATGAGCAGTTCTTC. This codes for CASSSDALSYNEQFF.